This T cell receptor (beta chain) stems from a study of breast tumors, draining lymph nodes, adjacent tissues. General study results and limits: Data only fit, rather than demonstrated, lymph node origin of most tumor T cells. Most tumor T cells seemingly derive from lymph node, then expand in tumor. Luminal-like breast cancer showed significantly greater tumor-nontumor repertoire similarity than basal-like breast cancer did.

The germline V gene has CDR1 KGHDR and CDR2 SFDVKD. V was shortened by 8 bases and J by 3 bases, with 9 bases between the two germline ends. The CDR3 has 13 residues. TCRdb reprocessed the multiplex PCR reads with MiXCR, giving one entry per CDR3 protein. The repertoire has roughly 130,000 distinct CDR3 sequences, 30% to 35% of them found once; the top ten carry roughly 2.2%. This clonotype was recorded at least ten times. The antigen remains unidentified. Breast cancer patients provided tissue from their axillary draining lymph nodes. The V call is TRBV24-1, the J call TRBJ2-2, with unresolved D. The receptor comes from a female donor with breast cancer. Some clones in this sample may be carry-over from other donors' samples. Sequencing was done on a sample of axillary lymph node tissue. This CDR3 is CATTPGDTGELFF. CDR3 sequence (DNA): TGTGCCACCACCCCGGGCGACACCGGGGAGCTGTTTTTT.